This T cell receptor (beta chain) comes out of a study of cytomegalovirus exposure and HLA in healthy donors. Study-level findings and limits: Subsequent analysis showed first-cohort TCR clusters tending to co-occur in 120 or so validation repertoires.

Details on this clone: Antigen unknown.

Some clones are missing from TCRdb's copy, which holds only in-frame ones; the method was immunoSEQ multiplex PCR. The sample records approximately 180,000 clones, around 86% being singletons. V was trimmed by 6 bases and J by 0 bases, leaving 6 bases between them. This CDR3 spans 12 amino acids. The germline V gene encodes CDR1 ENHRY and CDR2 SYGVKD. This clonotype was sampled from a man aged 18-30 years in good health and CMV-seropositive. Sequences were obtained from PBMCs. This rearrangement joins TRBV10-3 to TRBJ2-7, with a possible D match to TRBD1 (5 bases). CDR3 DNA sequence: TGTGCCATCAGGACAGTCTCCTACGAGCAGTACTTC. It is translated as CAIRTVSYEQYF.